The rows below give T cell receptor beta chains drawn from one sample of a study of T-cell reconstitution after alpha-beta-depleted transplantation in children. Each CDR3 protein is one row after TCRdb ran MiXCR on the PCR reads. The sample yields about 190,000 distinct CDR3 sequences, roughly 7.5% seen once. The specimen was PBMCs from the stem cell graft donor, collected from the stem cell graft. The receptors come from a human donor who donated a stem cell graft to a child with Wiskott-Aldrich syndrome. Each CDR3 is given with its conserved first and last residue. The D gene is left open where the match is weak. Not every row has a clone size; where given, it reads once, few, many or a size class.

CASSVYRGGNQPQHF | TGTGCCAGCAGCGTGTATAGAGGGGGCAATCAGCCCCAGCATTTT | TRBJ1-5 | TRBV7-8 | - | many
CASSFTSGGNVAGELFF | TGTGCCAGCAGTTTCACTAGCGGGGGGAATGTCGCCGGGGAGCTGTTTTTT | TRBJ2-2 | TRBV27 | TRBD2 | few
CASSTAQGFTEAFF | TGCGCCAGCAGCACGGCACAGGGATTCACTGAAGCTTTCTTT | TRBJ1-1 | TRBV5-1 | - | many
CASSLATRTSYLLREQYF | TGTGCCAGCAGCTTGGCGACAAGGACATCCTACCTACTACGCGAGCAGTACTTC | TRBJ2-7 | TRBV5-6 | - | -
CASSLAEGSSSNTGELFF | TGCGCCAGCAGCTTGGCCGAAGGGTCAAGTTCGAACACCGGGGAGCTGTTTTTT | TRBJ2-2 | TRBV5-1 | - | -
CASSLSPARLEQYF | TGTGCCAGCAGCTTATCGCCGGCGAGGCTCGAGCAGTACTTC | TRBJ2-7 | TRBV7-8 | - | many
CASSTHRNQPQHF | TGTGCCAGCAGCACCCACAGGAACCAGCCCCAGCATTTT | TRBJ1-5 | TRBV7-8 | - | many
CASTTYMGQGPEGRFF | TGTGCCAGCACCACCTATATGGGACAGGGCCCCGAGGGTCGGTTCTTC | TRBJ2-1 | TRBV7-9 | TRBD1 | -
CARMGRDGYEQYF | TGTGCCAGGATGGGCCGGGACGGATACGAGCAGTACTTC | TRBJ2-7 | TRBV30 | - | -
CASSLDRAEGTDTQYF | TGTGCCAGCAGCCTCGACAGGGCGGAGGGCACAGATACGCAGTATTTT | TRBJ2-3 | TRBV12-3/TRBV12-4 | TRBD1 | many
CASSLVGGNGEAFF | TGTGCCAGCAGCTTAGTTGGAGGGAACGGTGAAGCTTTCTTT | TRBJ1-1 | TRBV11-2 | - | -
CSAIQSILAGPAGETQYF | TGCAGTGCTATACAATCGATTCTAGCGGGCCCAGCTGGGGAGACCCAGTACTTC | TRBJ2-5 | TRBV20-1 | TRBD2 | many
CASREGDTQYF | TGTGCCAGCAGGGAAGGGGATACGCAGTATTTT | TRBJ2-3 | TRBV12-3/TRBV12-4 | - | many
CASSLGQAFDEQFF | TGTGCCAGCAGCTTAGGGCAGGCTTTTGATGAGCAGTTCTTC | TRBJ2-1 | TRBV11-3 | - | -
CASSLQAGAYEQYF | TGTGCCAGCAGTTTACAGGCGGGAGCCTACGAGCAGTACTTC | TRBJ2-7 | TRBV12-3/TRBV12-4 | TRBD2 | many
CASSLKIRVNTEAFF | TGTGCCAGCAGTTTAAAGATCCGGGTGAACACTGAAGCTTTCTTT | TRBJ1-1 | TRBV12-3/TRBV12-4 | - | -
CAWSNTGLEQPQHF | TGTGCCTGGAGCAACACAGGGCTAGAGCAGCCCCAGCATTTT | TRBJ1-5 | TRBV30 | - | -
CASSLHGGLRTGELFF | TGTGCCAGCAGTTTACACGGGGGCCTTCGGACCGGGGAGCTGTTTTTT | TRBJ2-2 | TRBV2 | - | -
CASSTRLGEQFF | TGTGCCAGCAGTACCCGTTTGGGGGAGCAGTTCTTC | TRBJ2-1 | TRBV7-2 | - | many
CASSYESPAGGYTF | TGTGCCAGCAGTTACGAGTCCCCCGCGGGTGGCTACACCTTC | TRBJ1-2 | TRBV6-5 | - | many
CSARVGATYEQYF | TGCAGTGCTAGAGTAGGGGCCACCTACGAGCAGTACTTC | TRBJ2-7 | TRBV20-1 | - | many
CASSLFRGRETQYF | TGTGCCAGCAGTTTGTTCAGGGGGAGGGAGACCCAGTACTTC | TRBJ2-5 | TRBV12-3/TRBV12-4 | - | few
CATSRVSPAEPQHF | TGTGCCACCAGCAGAGTGAGCCCGGCAGAGCCCCAGCATTTT | TRBJ1-5 | TRBV15 | - | -
CASSQADDYGYTF | TGTGCCAGCTCACAGGCGGATGACTATGGCTACACCTTC | TRBJ1-2 | TRBV18 | - | -
CASSSGGTLTLHF | TGTGCCAGCAGCTCCGGTGGGACGTTAACCCTCCACTTT | TRBJ1-6 | TRBV7-2 | - | -
CASSVASNYGYTF | TGTGCCAGCAGCGTAGCTTCGAACTATGGCTACACCTTC | TRBJ1-2 | TRBV3-1 | - | few
CASSYTGVVYEQYF | TGTGCCAGCAGTTATACAGGGGTTGTCTACGAGCAGTACTTC | TRBJ2-7 | TRBV6-2/TRBV6-3 | TRBD1 | many
CASDIRQETQYF | TGTGCCTCGGACATTCGGCAGGAGACCCAGTACTTC | TRBJ2-5 | TRBV30 | - | few
CASSGRLDIRYNEQFF | TGTGCCAGCAGTGGACGACTTGACATAAGGTACAATGAGCAGTTCTTC | TRBJ2-1 | TRBV27 | - | many
CATSATGAIDTQYF | TGTGCCACCAGTGCGACGGGAGCGATAGATACGCAGTATTTT | TRBJ2-3 | TRBV24-1 | - | many
CASIPGTSGYEQYF | TGTGCCAGCATCCCAGGGACTAGCGGCTACGAGCAGTACTTC | TRBJ2-7 | TRBV2 | TRBD2 | -
CSALPTSGSNEQFF | TGCAGTGCCCTTCCCACTAGCGGGAGCAATGAGCAGTTCTTC | TRBJ2-1 | TRBV20-1 | TRBD2 | -
CASSQDWGRLAGGDEQYF | TGCGCCAGCAGCCAAGATTGGGGCCGACTAGCGGGAGGCGACGAGCAGTACTTC | TRBJ2-7 | TRBV4-3 | TRBD2 | many
CSARGVGGMNTEAFF | TGCAGTGCCCGAGGGGTGGGAGGAATGAACACTGAAGCTTTCTTT | TRBJ1-1 | TRBV20-1 | - | many
CSVEGGDYNEQFF | TGCAGCGTTGAGGGCGGGGACTACAATGAGCAGTTCTTC | TRBJ2-1 | TRBV29-1 | - | many
CAFSPNRGGSSYNEQFF | TGTGCCTTCAGCCCCAACAGGGGCGGGAGCTCCTACAATGAGCAGTTCTTC | TRBJ2-1 | TRBV2 | - | few
CSAKSGGYYNEQFF | TGCAGTGCTAAGAGCGGGGGATACTACAATGAGCAGTTCTTC | TRBJ2-1 | TRBV20-1 | TRBD2 | many
CASSLVQGAYAEAFF | TGCGCCAGCAGCTTGGTACAGGGGGCTTACGCTGAAGCTTTCTTT | TRBJ1-1 | TRBV5-1 | TRBD1 | few
CASRQGAGNEQFF | TGCGCCAGCAGGCAGGGTGCTGGCAATGAGCAGTTCTTC | TRBJ2-1 | TRBV5-1 | - | many
CASMISSYNSPLHF | TGTGCCAGCATGATTAGCTCCTATAATTCACCCCTCCACTTT | TRBJ1-6 | TRBV2 | - | many
CASTPHETQYF | TGTGCCAGCACCCCTCATGAGACCCAGTACTTC | TRBJ2-5 | TRBV7-2 | - | many
CASSGGQGPNTEAFF | TGCGCCAGCAGCGGAGGACAGGGTCCGAACACTGAAGCTTTCTTT | TRBJ1-1 | TRBV5-1 | TRBD1 | many
CASTRGRETIDTQYF | TGTGCCAGCACGAGGGGGCGGGAGACTATAGATACGCAGTATTTT | TRBJ2-3 | TRBV2 | - | -
CASSPTGGGSYNEQFF | TGCGCCAGCAGCCCGACAGGGGGCGGGTCCTACAATGAGCAGTTCTTC | TRBJ2-1 | TRBV5-1 | TRBD1 | many
CASSEALASTDTQYF | TGTGCCAGCAGTGAAGCGCTCGCTAGCACAGATACGCAGTATTTT | TRBJ2-3 | TRBV2 | - | few
CASSFTRGDYGYTF | TGTGCCAGCAGCTTCACCCGGGGAGACTATGGCTACACCTTC | TRBJ1-2 | TRBV7-2 | - | many